This passage covers 11 T cell receptor beta chains from one sample sequenced in a study of blood T cell repertoires in COVID-19. Clones were read by immunoSEQ multiplex PCR, and TCRdb kept only the in-frame ones, dropping some. This sample yields about 340,000 clones, of which around 82% are seen a single time; about 3% belongs to the top ten. Material for sequencing was peripheral blood. The source is a man aged 30 to 39 with active or convalescent COVID-19.

This sequence joins TRBV29-1 and TRBJ2-5; D is undetermined. CDR1 and CDR2 (germline): SQVTM, ANQGSEA. The CDR3 sequence is 14 residues long. Trimming left V 7 bases short and J 3 bases short, with 18 bases between. The CDR3 bases are TGCAGCGCAGCGCCATCACGGCTTAAAGAGACCCAGTACTTC. It is translated as CSAAPSRLKETQYF.

The chain carries TRBV7-2 and TRBJ1-5; no definite D call. Germline V gene sequence: CDR1 SGHTA, CDR2 FQGNSA. The CDR3 runs 14 residues. V was cut by 5 bases and J by 4 bases, with 12 bases left in between. CDR3: CASSIGPGNQPQHF. DNA for the CDR3: TGTGCCAGCAGCATAGGTCCCGGGAATCAGCCCCAGCATTTT.

V is TRBV7-9 and J is TRBJ2-1, with TRBD2 identical over 7 bases. J lost 10 bases, V lost 2 bases, and 11 bases had no gene match. The CDR3 is 15 residues long. CDR1 is SEHNR, CDR2 FQNEAQ, per germline (reference sequence). CDR3 region: CASSLRLAAAWEQFF. CDR3 DNA sequence: TGTGCCAGCAGCTTACGGCTAGCGGCCGCCTGGGAGCAGTTCTTC. Filled out from reference TRBV7-9 and TRBJ2-1, the complete variable domain reads DTGVSQNPRHKITKRGQNVTFRCDPISEHNRLYWYRQTLGQGPEFLTYFQNEAQLEKSRLLSDRFSAERPKGSFSTLEIQRTEQGDSAMYLCASSLRLAAAWEQFFGPGTRLTVL.

The V and J genes are TRBV6-5 and TRBJ2-3; 9 bases are a match to TRBD2. Germline loops: CDR1 MNHEY, CDR2 SVGAGI. This CDR3 contains 16 residues. V shed 0 bases, J shed 1 base, and the junction held 2 bases outside the gene matches. The chain's CDR3 is CASSYSERGGTDTQYF. CDR3 nucleotides: TGTGCCAGCAGTTACTCAGAGCGGGGGGGCACAGATACGCAGTATTTT.

The CDR3 DNA reads TGTGCCAGCTCAGCCCATGCAGGGGAGAACACTGAAGCTTTCTTT. As protein: CASSAHAGENTEAFF. V gene TRBV18 combines with J gene TRBJ1-1; D perhaps matches TRBD1 (6 bases). Germline lookup yields CDR1 KGHSH and CDR2 LQKENI. The CDR3 has 15 amino acids. The V end was cut by 5 bases, the J end by 1 base, with 14 bases between.

The rearrangement joins TRBV19 to TRBJ1-1; 7 bases are shared with TRBD1. V dropped 2 bases and J dropped 0; count of bases not matched to a gene: 12. In germline, CDR1 is LNHDA, CDR2 SQIVND (reference sequence). This CDR3 is 18 amino acids long. For the CDR3, the DNA is TGTGCCAGTAGTATAATTCAGGGGACAGCGTCCATGAACACTGAAGCTTTCTTT. This codes for CASSIIQGTASMNTEAFF.

The chain joins TRBV7-6 to TRBJ2-1; 7 bases map to TRBD1. J gave up 5 bases and V 4 bases, and 8 bases lay outside the gene matches. The germline V gene has CDR1 SGHVS and CDR2 FNYEAQ. The CDR3 extends over 15 amino acids. CDR3 amino acids: CASSSRQGRNNEQFF. CDR3 bases: TGTGCCAGCAGCTCCCGACAGGGTCGGAACAATGAGCAGTTCTTC. The whole variable domain, remainder taken from reference TRBV7-6 and TRBJ2-1, is GAGVSQSPRYKVTKRGQDVALRCDPISGHVSLYWYRQALGQGPEFLTYFNYEAQQDKSGLPNDRFSAERPEGSISTLTIQRTEQRDSAMYRCASSSRQGRNNEQFFGPGTRLTVL.

The CDR3 protein is CASSQTSGGTDTQYF. CDR3 sequence (DNA): TGTGCCAGCAGCCAAACTAGCGGGGGCACAGATACGCAGTATTTT. V gene TRBV7-7 combines with J gene TRBJ2-3; 10 bases are shared with TRBD2. Looked up from germline, CDR1 is SSHAT and CDR2 is FNYEAQ (reference sequence). V trimming: 5 bases; J trimming: 1 base; junction bases outside the gene matches: 3. The CDR3 consists of 15 residues. The variable domain in full, with the rest retrieved from reference TRBV7-7 and TRBJ2-3, is GAGVSQSPRYKVTKRGQDVTLRCDPISSHATLYWYQQALGQGPEFLTYFNYEAQPDKSGLPSDRFSAERPEGSISTLTIQRTEQRDSAMYRCASSQTSGGTDTQYFGPGTRLTVL.

V and J are TRBV4-2 and TRBJ2-2, with 10 bases lining up with TRBD2. The CDR3 totals 20 residues. Per germline, CDR1 LGHNA and CDR2 YNFKEQ. Unmatched junction bases numbered 16, after V lost 0 bases and J lost 6 bases. The CDR3 DNA reads TGTGCCAGCAGCCAAGAGGACGGGGCAGCGGGAGGGGTGCGAGCCGGGGAGCTGTTTTTT. This encodes CASSQEDGAAGGVRAGELFF.

The chain recombines TRBV5-6 with TRBJ2-7; 7 bases agree with TRBD2. The ends lost 4 bases at V and 4 bases at J; junction bases unmatched: 8. This CDR3 region has 14 residues. Germline V gene sequence: CDR1 SGHDT, CDR2 YYEEEE. CDR3 sequence (DNA): TGTGCCAGCAGCCCGGGGACTAATTTATACGAGCAGTACTTC. Translating it yields CASSPGTNLYEQYF.

This chain links TRBV6-6 with TRBJ2-5, with 8 bases that match TRBD1. CDR3 size: 16 residues. Trimming at V came to 6 bases and at J to 0 bases, leaving 9 bases not matched to a gene. The germline gives CDR1 MNHNY, CDR2 SVGAGI (reference sequence). The DNA for the CDR3 is TGTGCCAGCAGGGTCACCGGGACAGGTAACCAAGAGACCCAGTACTTC. It translates to CASRVTGTGNQETQYF.